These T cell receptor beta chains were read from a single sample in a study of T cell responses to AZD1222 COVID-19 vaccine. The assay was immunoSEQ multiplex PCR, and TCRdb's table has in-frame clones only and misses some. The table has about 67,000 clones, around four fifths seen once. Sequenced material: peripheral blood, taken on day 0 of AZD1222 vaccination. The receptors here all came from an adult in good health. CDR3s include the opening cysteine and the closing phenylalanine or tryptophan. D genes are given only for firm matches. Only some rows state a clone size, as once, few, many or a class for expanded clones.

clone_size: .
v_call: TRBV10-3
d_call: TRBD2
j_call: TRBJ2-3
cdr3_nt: TGTGCCATCGGAACCGGTGGGGGACTAGCGACAGATACGCAGTATTTT
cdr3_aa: CAIGTGGGLATDTQYF

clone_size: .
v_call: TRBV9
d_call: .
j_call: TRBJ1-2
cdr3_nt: TGTGCCAGCAGCGTAGGAGGGGTCGGAGGCTACACCTTC
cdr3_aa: CASSVGGVGGYTF

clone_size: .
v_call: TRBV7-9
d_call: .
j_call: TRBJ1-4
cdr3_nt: TGTGCCAGCAGCCTCCAGGAGGGATTAGGAGAAAAACTGTTTTTT
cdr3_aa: CASSLQEGLGEKLFF

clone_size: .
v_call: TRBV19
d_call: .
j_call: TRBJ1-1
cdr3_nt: TGTGCCAGTAGTCCGGGCGTGGCCACTGAAGCTTTCTTT
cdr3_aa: CASSPGVATEAFF

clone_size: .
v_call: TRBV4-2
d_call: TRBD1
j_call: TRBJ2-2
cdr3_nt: TGTGCCAGCAGCACCCGACAGGGTCCCGGGGAGCTGTTTTTT
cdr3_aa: CASSTRQGPGELFF

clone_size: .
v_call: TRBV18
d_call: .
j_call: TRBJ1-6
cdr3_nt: TGTGCCAGCTCCGAAAATAGGGGTTCACCCCTCCACTTT
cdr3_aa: CASSENRGSPLHF

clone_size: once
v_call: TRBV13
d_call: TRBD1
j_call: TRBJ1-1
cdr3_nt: TGTGCCAGCAGCGACCTCGGGACAGGCAGGAACACTGAAGCTTTCTTT
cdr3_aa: CASSDLGTGRNTEAFF

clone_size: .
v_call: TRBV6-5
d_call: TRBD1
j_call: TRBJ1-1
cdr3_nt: TGTGCCAGCAGCCGACAGGGGTACACTGAAGCTTTCTTT
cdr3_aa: CASSRQGYTEAFF

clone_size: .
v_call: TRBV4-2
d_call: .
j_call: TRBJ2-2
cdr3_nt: TGTGCCAGCAGCCAAGATACATGGAGCCTAGGCACCGGGGAGCTGTTTTTT
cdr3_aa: CASSQDTWSLGTGELFF

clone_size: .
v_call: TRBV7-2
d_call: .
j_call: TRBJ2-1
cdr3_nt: TGTGCCAGCAGCTTATATTACCCGCTCGATGAGCAGTTCTTC
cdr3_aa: CASSLYYPLDEQFF

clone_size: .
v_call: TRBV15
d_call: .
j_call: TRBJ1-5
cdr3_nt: TGTGCCACCAGCAGAGCTAGGACACTAAGCAATCAGCCCCAGCATTTT
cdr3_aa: CATSRARTLSNQPQHF

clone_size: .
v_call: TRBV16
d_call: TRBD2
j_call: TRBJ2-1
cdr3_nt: TGTGCCAGCAGCCCCCTCTCTAGCGGGCTGACCTACAATGAGCAGTTCTTC
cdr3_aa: CASSPLSSGLTYNEQFF

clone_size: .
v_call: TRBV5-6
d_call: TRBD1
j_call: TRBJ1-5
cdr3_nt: TGTGCCAGCAGCTTGGGGGGACAGACTAATCAGCCCCAGCATTTT
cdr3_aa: CASSLGGQTNQPQHF

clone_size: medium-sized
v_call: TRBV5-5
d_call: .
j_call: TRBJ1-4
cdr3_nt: TGTGCCAGCAGCTTGGAGTTGCCCCTCACAACTAATGAAAAACTGTTTTTT
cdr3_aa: CASSLELPLTTNEKLFF

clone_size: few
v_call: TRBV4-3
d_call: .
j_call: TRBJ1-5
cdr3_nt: TGCGCCAGCAGCCACGACTTCAATAGCAATCAGCCCCAGCATTTT
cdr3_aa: CASSHDFNSNQPQHF

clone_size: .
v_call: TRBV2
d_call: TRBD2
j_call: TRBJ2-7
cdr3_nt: TGTGCCAGCAGGATGGGACTAGCGGAAACCTACGAGCAGTACTTC
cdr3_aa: CASRMGLAETYEQYF

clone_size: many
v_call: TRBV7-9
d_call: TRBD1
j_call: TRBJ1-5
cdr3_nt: TGTGCCAGCAGCTCGGACAGGGAGTATCAGCCCCAGCATTTT
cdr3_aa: CASSSDREYQPQHF

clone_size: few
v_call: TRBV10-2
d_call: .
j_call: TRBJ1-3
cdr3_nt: TGCGCCAGCAGTGATGGGCTCCACTCTGGAAACACCATATATTTT
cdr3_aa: CASSDGLHSGNTIYF

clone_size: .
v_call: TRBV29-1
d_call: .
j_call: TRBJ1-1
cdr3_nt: TGCAGCGTTCACGGACAGATGAACACTGAAGCTTTCTTT
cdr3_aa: CSVHGQMNTEAFF

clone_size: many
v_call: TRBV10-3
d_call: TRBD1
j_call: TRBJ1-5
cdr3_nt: TGTGCCACCTCCGGGACAGAGGATCAGCCCCAGCATTTT
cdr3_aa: CATSGTEDQPQHF

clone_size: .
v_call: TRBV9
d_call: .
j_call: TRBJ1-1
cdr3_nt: TGTGCCAGCCGCGCGCCCTCCCCCTTGAACACTGAAGCTTTCTTT
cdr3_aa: CASRAPSPLNTEAFF

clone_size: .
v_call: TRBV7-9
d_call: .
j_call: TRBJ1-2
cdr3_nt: TGTGCCAGCAGCCCCCCCGGGGGTGGCTACACCTTC
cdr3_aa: CASSPPGGGYTF

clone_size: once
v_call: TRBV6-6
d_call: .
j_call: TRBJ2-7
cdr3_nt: TGTGCCAGCAGGGGGCCGGGGCGCCACGAGCAGTACTTC
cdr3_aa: CASRGPGRHEQYF

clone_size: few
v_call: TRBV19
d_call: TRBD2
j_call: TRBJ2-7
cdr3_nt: TGTGCCAGTAATCAGCGGGAGGTGGACGAGCAGTACTTC
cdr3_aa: CASNQREVDEQYF

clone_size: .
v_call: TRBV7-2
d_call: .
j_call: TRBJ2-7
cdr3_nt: TGTGCCAGCAGCAAGGAGGGTGAGCAGTACTTC
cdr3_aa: CASSKEGEQYF

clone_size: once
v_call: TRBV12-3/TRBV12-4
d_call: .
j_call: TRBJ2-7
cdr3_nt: TGTGCCAGCAGTTGGGGTACCTACGAGCAGTACTTC
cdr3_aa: CASSWGTYEQYF

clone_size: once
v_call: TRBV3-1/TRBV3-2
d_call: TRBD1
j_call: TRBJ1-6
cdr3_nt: TGTGCCAGCAGCTTAATCACAGGGGACTCCTATAATTCACCCCTCCACTTT
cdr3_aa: CASSLITGDSYNSPLHF

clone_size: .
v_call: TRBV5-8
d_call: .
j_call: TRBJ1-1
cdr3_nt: TGTGCCAGCAGCCGAATATCTGAAGCTTTCTTT
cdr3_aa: CASSRISEAFF

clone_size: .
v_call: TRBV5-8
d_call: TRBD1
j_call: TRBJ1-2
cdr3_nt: TGTGCCAGCGGGTCGACAGGGAACTATGGCTACACCTTC
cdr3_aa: CASGSTGNYGYTF

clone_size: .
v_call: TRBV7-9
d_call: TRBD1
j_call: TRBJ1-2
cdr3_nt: TGTGCCAGCAGTCAACAGGCTGGGACAGGGGGTTATGGCTACACCTTC
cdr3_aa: CASSQQAGTGGYGYTF

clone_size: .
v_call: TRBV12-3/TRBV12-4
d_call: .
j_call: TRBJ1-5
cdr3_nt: TGTGCCAGCAGTTTGGGGGCCGCTCAGCCCCAGCATTTT
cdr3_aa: CASSLGAAQPQHF

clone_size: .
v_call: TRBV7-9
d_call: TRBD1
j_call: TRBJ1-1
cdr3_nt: TGTGCCAGCAGCTTAGCGAGTGGGACAGGGGGTTCAGCTTTCTTT
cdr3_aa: CASSLASGTGGSAFF

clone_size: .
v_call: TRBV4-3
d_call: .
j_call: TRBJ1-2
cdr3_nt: TGCGCCAGCAGCCAAGAAGGCGGCTACACGAACTATGGCTACACCTTC
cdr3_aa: CASSQEGGYTNYGYTF

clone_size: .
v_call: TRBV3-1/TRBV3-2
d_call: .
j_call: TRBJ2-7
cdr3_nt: TGTGCCAGCAGCCTCCTAAAAGCAGACGAGCAGTACTTC
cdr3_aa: CASSLLKADEQYF

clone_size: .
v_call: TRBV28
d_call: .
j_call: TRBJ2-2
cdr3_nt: TGTGCCAGCAGTCCCCCGACAGGGATGGGAGGCGGGGAGCTGTTTTTT
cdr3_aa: CASSPPTGMGGGELFF

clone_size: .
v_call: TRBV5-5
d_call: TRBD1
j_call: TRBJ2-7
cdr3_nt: TGTGCCAGCAGCTCCGGGACAGGGTCCTACGAGCAGTACTTC
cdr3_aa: CASSSGTGSYEQYF

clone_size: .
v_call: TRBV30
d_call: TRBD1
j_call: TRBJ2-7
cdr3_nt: TGTGCCTGGAGTGTACAGGGGGCTTACGAGCAGTACTTC
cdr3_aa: CAWSVQGAYEQYF

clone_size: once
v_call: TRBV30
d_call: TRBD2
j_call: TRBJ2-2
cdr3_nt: TGTGCCTGGAGTTTAAGCGGACTAGCGCCCGGGGAGCTGTTTTTT
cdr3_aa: CAWSLSGLAPGELFF

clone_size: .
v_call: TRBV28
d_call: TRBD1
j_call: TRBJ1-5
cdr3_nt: TGTGCCAGCCAAGGGGGCTATAGCAATCAGCCCCAGCATTTT
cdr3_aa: CASQGGYSNQPQHF

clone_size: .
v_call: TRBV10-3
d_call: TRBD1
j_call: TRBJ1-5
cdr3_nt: TGTGCCATCAGGGGAGACAGGGCAGGTCAGCCCCAGCATTTT
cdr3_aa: CAIRGDRAGQPQHF

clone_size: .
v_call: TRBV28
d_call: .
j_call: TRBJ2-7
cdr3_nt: TGTGCCAGCACACCCCCGAGGAGCGGCTACGAGCAGTACTTC
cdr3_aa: CASTPPRSGYEQYF

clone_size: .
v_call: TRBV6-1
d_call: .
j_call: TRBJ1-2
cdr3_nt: TGTGCCAGCAGTGAAGAGGGGGGGCCATATGGCTACACCTTC
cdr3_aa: CASSEEGGPYGYTF

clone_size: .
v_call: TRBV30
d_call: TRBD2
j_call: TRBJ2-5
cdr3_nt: TGTGCCTGGAGTAGCGGGGGGGGCGGTGAGACCCAGTACTTC
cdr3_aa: CAWSSGGGGETQYF

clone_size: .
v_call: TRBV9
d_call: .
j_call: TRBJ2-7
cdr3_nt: TGTGCCAGCAGCGTAGACCCTAGCGTTTCTTACGAGCAGTACTTC
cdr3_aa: CASSVDPSVSYEQYF

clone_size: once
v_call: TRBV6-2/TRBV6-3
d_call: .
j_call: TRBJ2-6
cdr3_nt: TGTGCCAGCAGTTACTCGACGTCCAACGTCCTGACTTTC
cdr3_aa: CASSYSTSNVLTF